The next 8 T cell receptor beta chains were all read from a single sample in a study of cytomegalovirus exposure and HLA in healthy donors. Primers for the PCR totalled 60 Vbeta and 13 Jbeta. Libraries were prepared by immunoSEQ multiplex PCR; TCRdb keeps only in-frame clonotypes and omits some of them. The table has about 100,000 clones, more than 65% seen once. The sequenced material came from PBMCs. The origin of the receptors is a man in his thirties or forties in good health and CMV-seronegative.

The CDR3 spells CASSASGRGAGTQYF. In nucleotides, the CDR3 is TGTGCCAGCAGCGCTAGCGGGAGAGGGGCGGGGACCCAGTACTTC. The chain uses TRBV7-9 and TRBJ2-5, with 10 nucleotides matching TRBD2. With 5 bases clipped from V and 7 bases from J, the junction kept 10 bases outside the gene matches. Germline V gene lookup returns CDR1 SEHNR and CDR2 FQNEAQ (reference sequence). The CDR3 contains 15 residues.

A few counts support this clone. This chain joins TRBV6-5 and TRBJ1-1; TRBD1 aligns across 10 bases. Germline lookup yields CDR1 MNHEY and CDR2 SVGAGI. With 4 bases clipped from V and 1 base from J, the junction kept 3 bases outside the gene matches. This CDR3 region has 15 residues. This CDR3 is CASSSGQGENTEAFF. The CDR3 DNA follows: TGTGCCAGCAGTTCTGGACAGGGGGAGAACACTGAAGCTTTCTTT.

This chain joins TRBV7-6 and TRBJ1-1; weak D call: TRBD1 (6 bases). This CDR3 is built from 15 residues. CDR1 SGHVS and CDR2 FNYEAQ come from the germline V gene. Trimming shortened V by 4 bases and J by 2 bases, and 14 bases separated the two germline ends. The CDR3 DNA is TGTGCCAGCAGCTCCCAACAGGGCCTCAACACTGAAGCTTTCTTT. This codes for CASSSQQGLNTEAFF.

This chain uses TRBV9 with TRBJ2-5, with 7 bases fitting TRBD2. The germline V gene has CDR1 SGDLS and CDR2 YYNGEE. The CDR3 consists of 14 residues. V lost 3 bases and J lost 2; bases outside the gene matches: 4. This CDR3 reads CASSAGLIQETQYF. CDR3 in DNA: TGTGCCAGCAGCGCGGGACTAATTCAAGAGACCCAGTACTTC.

This chain joins TRBV5-8 and TRBJ1-5, with 7 bases fitting TRBD1. CDR3 length: 15 amino acids. From germline, CDR1 is SGHTS and CDR2 YDEGEE. V lost 3 bases to trimming and J lost 3 bases; unmatched junction nucleotides: 6. In DNA, the CDR3 is TGTGCCAGCAGCTCAGACAGGGTACACAATCAGCCCCAGCATTTT. As protein: CASSSDRVHNQPQHF.

The chain links TRBV7-9 to TRBJ2-3, with TRBD2 matching 7 bases. This CDR3 spans 18 amino acids. The trim removed 5 bases at V and 3 bases at J, leaving 17 bases unmatched. Looked up from germline, CDR1 is SEHNR and CDR2 is FQNEAQ (reference sequence). The CDR3, as DNA: TGTGCCAGCAGCCACGCTTACCCCTCCCCCGGGAGGACAGATACGCAGTATTTT. Its protein product is CASSHAYPSPGRTDTQYF. The variable domain in full, with the rest retrieved from reference TRBV7-9 and TRBJ2-3, is DTGVSQNPRHKITKRGQNVTFRCDPISEHNRLYWYRQTLGQGPEFLTYFQNEAQLEKSRLLSDRFSAERPKGSFSTLEIQRTEQGDSAMYLCASSHAYPSPGRTDTQYFGPGTRLTVL.

This clone was picked up a small number of times. The V gene is TRBV2, the J gene TRBJ1-5; no definite D call. This CDR3 is built from 14 residues. Germline-derived CDR1 and CDR2 are SNHLY and FYNNEI. The V gene lost 3 bases and the J gene lost 3 bases, with 9 bases spanning the gap. CDR3 bases: TGTGCCAGCAGTGATACGGGGTTCAATCAGCCCCAGCATTTT. Protein sequence: CASSDTGFNQPQHF.

The chain has TRBV5-1 and TRBJ2-5; a weak D match, TRBD1 (6 bases). Trimming shortened V by 0 bases and J by 3 bases, and 9 bases separated the two germline ends. The CDR3 length is 14 residues. In germline, CDR1 is SGHRS, CDR2 YFSETQ. The CDR3 DNA reads TGCGCCAGCAGCTTGGGACAGGTTAAAGAGACCCAGTACTTC. Translation gives CASSLGQVKETQYF.